Each of the 13 T cell receptor beta chains below was sequenced from the same sample in a study of blood T cells in healthy people across ages. A second PCR of roughly 7 to 11 cycles used a sample-barcoded 5' primer and a J-beta primer mix. TCRdb reanalysed the 5' RACE reads using MiXCR and keeps one entry per CDR3 protein. Of about 1,400,000 distinct CDR3 sequences in the sample, roughly 64% were seen once. Sequences were obtained from blood. The origin of the receptors is a man aged 18 to 30 in good health.

The V call is TRBV9, the J call TRBJ2-7; possible D gene TRBD1, 6 bases. Germline-derived CDR1 and CDR2 are SGDLS and YYNGEE. The CDR3 contains 14 residues. Trimming shortened V by 3 bases and J by 5 bases, and 15 bases separated the two germline ends. In DNA, the CDR3 is TGTGCCAGCAGCGCAACACAGGGCGTCCACGAGCAGTACTTC. Translation gives CASSATQGVHEQYF.

The rearrangement joins TRBV12-3 or TRBV12-4 to TRBJ1-6; D unresolved. The CDR3 has 13 residues. The germline V and J ends were trimmed by 7 bases and 8 bases, with 12 bases remaining between them. The CDR3 DNA reads as TGTGCCAGCATCCTGGCGGCAGATTCACCCCTCCACTTT. This encodes CASILAADSPLHF.

This clonotype was detected only a few times. The V call is TRBV27, the J call TRBJ2-5; 8 positions match TRBD2. With V trimmed by 5 bases and J by 3 bases, 5 bases remained unmatched. Germline V gives CDR1 MNHEY, CDR2 SMNVEV (reference sequence). The CDR3 has 14 amino acids. CDR3 DNA sequence: TGTGCCAGCAGTCTCGGGACTAGTAAAGAGACCCAGTACTTC. It is translated as CASSLGTSKETQYF.

The chain recombines TRBV29-1 with TRBJ1-1; no definite D call. V was shortened by 4 bases and J by 10 bases, with 19 bases between the two germline ends. Germline assignment: CDR1 SQVTM and CDR2 ANQGSEA. This CDR3 spans 13 amino acids. CDR3 sequence (DNA): TGCAGCGTTGTTCTTCCTCTATCGATGGGAGCTTTCTTT. Protein: CSVVLPLSMGAFF.

This chain connects TRBV10-3 to TRBJ1-1; maybe TRBD1 (5 bases). The CDR3 spans 15 residues. In germline, CDR1 is ENHRY, CDR2 SYGVKD. Trimming removed 2 bases at V and 0 bases at J, with 10 bases between. CDR3: CAISEVTAMNTEAFF. DNA for the CDR3: TGTGCCATCAGTGAGGTGACAGCTATGAACACTGAAGCTTTCTTT.

This chain links TRBV5-1 with TRBJ2-1; tentative D call: TRBD2 (6 bases). The V gene's germline CDR1 is SGHRS and CDR2 YFSETQ. Trimming cost V 0 bases and J 2 bases, with 9 bases left between them. This CDR3 comprises 15 residues. The CDR3 bases are TGCGCCAGCAGCTTGGGGACTACTACCTACAATGAGCAGTTCTTC. Protein sequence: CASSLGTTTYNEQFF.

There are a few counts of this clonotype. V is TRBV29-1 and J is TRBJ2-1; D is uncertain. The germline CDR1 and CDR2 sequences are SQVTM and ANQGSEA. The length of the CDR3 is 13 residues. The V end lost 0 bases, the J end lost 4 bases, and 7 bases lay between the germline ends. Here the CDR3 DNA reads TGCAGCGTTGAAGATTGGGGATACAATGAGCAGTTCTTC. Protein: CSVEDWGYNEQFF.

The chain carries TRBV3-1 and TRBJ2-3; 13 bases match TRBD2. This CDR3 contains 17 residues. Germline V gene lookup returns CDR1 LGHDT and CDR2 YNNKEL (reference sequence). Trimming took 4 bases from V and 2 from J; bases not matched to a gene: 6. In DNA form, the CDR3 reads TGTGCCAGCAGCCCTACGGGACTAGCGGGGCCCACAGATACGCAGTATTTT. Its translation: CASSPTGLAGPTDTQYF.

This clonotype came up a few times. The CDR3 loop is CASSSIVMTQYF. In nucleotides, the CDR3 is TGTGCCAGCAGTTCCATAGTAATGACGCAGTATTTT. This chain connects TRBV7-6 to TRBJ2-3; no definite D call. The germline V gene encodes CDR1 SGHVS and CDR2 FNYEAQ. V lost 6 bases to trimming and J lost 9 bases, with 13 bases between them. The CDR3 has 12 amino acids.

This chain connects TRBV4-1 to TRBJ2-1; D possibly uses TRBD1 or TRBD2 (5 bases each). V was pared by 0 bases and J by 2 bases, with 14 bases between. The CDR3 contains 17 residues. Germline loops: CDR1 MGHRA, CDR2 YSYEKL. The CDR3: CASSQDPGRQTYNEQFF. The DNA of the CDR3 is TGCGCCAGCAGCCAAGATCCGGGACGGCAAACCTACAATGAGCAGTTCTTC.

The J gene is TRBJ2-3, the V gene TRBV14; unclear D gene. The CDR3 is 14 amino acids. Per germline, CDR1 SGHDN and CDR2 FVKESK. Trimming shortened V by 1 base and J by 7 bases, and 12 bases separated the two germline ends. CDR3 loop: CASSQASSRHTQYF. CDR3 DNA sequence: TGTGCCAGCAGCCAAGCATCTTCCAGACATACGCAGTATTTT.

The chain couples TRBV4-3 to TRBJ1-5; D is uncertain. The CDR3 covers 15 residues. From germline, CDR1 is LGHNA and CDR2 YSLEER. Trimming took 0 bases from V and 4 from J, leaving 10 bases between them. CDR3 DNA: TGCGCCAGCAGCCAAGACCGGGCGATTAATCAGCCCCAGCATTTT. This codes for CASSQDRAINQPQHF.

The chain uses TRBV5-1 and TRBJ1-2, with 9 positions matching TRBD1. Germline V gene data show CDR1 as SGHRS and CDR2 as YFSETQ. This CDR3 has 13 amino acids. V lost 5 bases, J lost 6 bases, and 5 bases stayed unmatched. The CDR3 coding sequence is TGCGCCAGCAGACGGACAGGGGACAATGGCTACACCTTC. Translated: CASRRTGDNGYTF.